What follows describes a single T cell receptor beta chain. The antigen it binds to is not known. Base qualities were left out, and no much larger clone turns up one base away. This record belongs to a study of blood T cell repertoires in COVID-19 (dated by TCRdb to 2018 to 2021). About the investigation overall: Samples covering the acute and convalescent phases of COVID-19 were provided by collaborators in the United States, Italy and Spain. The prospective study material was composed of cDNA or gDNA derived from T cells, B-cell-depleted T cells, or PBMCs. The dataset comprised deeply sampled blood TCRbeta repertoires from subjects exposed to, actively infected with, or recovered from COVID-19. The repertoires were released in a freely available public database intended as a resource for research on the immune response to SARS-CoV-2. Samples came from the ongoing ImmuneRACE study (first 160 participants) plus 1,254 subjects from 6 global collaborators. Sample metadata almost always included a de-identified subject ID, COVID-19 status, age in years and sex. Where available, HLA class I and class II types were obtained from metadata supplied by the sample provider rather than from assay-based typing.

Whole blood was collected in K2EDTA tubes by collaborating institutions according to the institutions' own protocols. For TCRbeta analysis, collaborators shipped samples in one of three forms: frozen whole blood, isolated PBMCs, or DNA extracted from either of those sample types. Trimmed from V: 2 bases; trimmed from J: 0 bases; junction bases lacking a gene match: 3. CDR1 KGHSH and CDR2 LQKENI are derived from the germline V gene. Taken from cysteine to phenylalanine, the CDR3 has 15 residues. The DNA shown is the 45-base CDR3, in frame from base 1. Beyond this particular receptor, the publication reports: The quantity of clinical and demographic metadata differed by source and by participant and was supplied without curation.

TCRbeta CDR3 regions were amplified from genomic DNA using the immunoSEQ Assay, a bias-controlled multiplex PCR. As for the original processing: Within the assay, amplification of reference gene primers was used to estimate how many nucleated cells each sample contained. Sequence reads were collapsed and filtered to measure the absolute abundance of every unique TCRbeta CDR3 rearrangement. For each sample, productive Simpson clonality was calculated as the square root of Simpson's diversity index over productive rearrangements. As stored in TCRdb, this immuneACCESS dataset retains in-frame rearrangements with V and J assigned. A fraction of the clones does not appear; measured against another copy, unresolved V genes explain less than half of the discrepancy, and the remainder lacks a known reason. The DNA gave D and trimming, while V, J and clone size come from that table. This sample gives 16,000 or so clones in total; about 88% of them show up just once. The ten top clones hold around 14% of the sample.

This TCR was recovered from a human donor in a cohort sampled during active COVID-19. Sequenced: peripheral blood. The rearrangement combines TRBV18 with TRBJ2-7; TRBD1 fits 8 bases in the junction. The encoded CDR3 is CASSPAGGDSYEQYF. The sequenced DNA: TGTGCCAGCTCACCAGCAGGGGGCGACTCCTACGAGCAGTACTTC.